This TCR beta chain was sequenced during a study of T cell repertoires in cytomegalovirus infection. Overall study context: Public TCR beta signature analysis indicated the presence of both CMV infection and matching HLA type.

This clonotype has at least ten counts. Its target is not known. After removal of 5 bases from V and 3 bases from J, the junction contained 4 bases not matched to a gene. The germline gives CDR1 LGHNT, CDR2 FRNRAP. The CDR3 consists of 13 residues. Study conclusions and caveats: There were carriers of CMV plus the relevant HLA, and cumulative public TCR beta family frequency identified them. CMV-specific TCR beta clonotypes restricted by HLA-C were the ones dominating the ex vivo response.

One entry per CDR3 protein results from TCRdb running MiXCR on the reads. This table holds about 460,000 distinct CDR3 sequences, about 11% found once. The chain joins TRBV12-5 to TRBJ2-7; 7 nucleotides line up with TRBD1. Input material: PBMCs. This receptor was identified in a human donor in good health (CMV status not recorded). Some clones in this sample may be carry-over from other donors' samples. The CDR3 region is CASGIDRDYEQYF. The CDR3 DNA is TGTGCTAGTGGTATAGACAGGGACTACGAGCAGTACTTC.